These 32 T cell receptor beta chains originate from one sample sequenced in a study of T-cell reconstitution after alpha-beta-depleted transplantation in children. Unique molecular identifiers were used in preparing the TCRbeta library. A single record per CDR3 protein comes from TCRdb applying MiXCR to the PCR reads. The sample includes roughly 170,000 distinct CDR3 sequences, more than 6.5% seen only once; the top ten take around 3.1%. The starting material was PBMCs from the stem cell graft donor, obtained from the stem cell graft. The receptors were sampled from a human donor who donated a stem cell graft to a child with Wiskott-Aldrich syndrome.

Here the CDR3 DNA reads TGTGCCAGCAGCTTACTCAGGGTTCCCACCGGGGAGCTGTTTTTT. This codes for CASSLLRVPTGELFF. V gene TRBV7-2 combines with J gene TRBJ2-2; a possible D gene is TRBD1 (5 bases). This CDR3 has 15 amino acids. Germline V gene sequence: CDR1 SGHTA, CDR2 FQGNSA. V lost 2 bases to trimming and J lost 4 bases, with 11 bases between them.

This clonotype was picked up a small number of times. This chain joins TRBV30 and TRBJ2-2; D is uncertain. CDR1 and CDR2 from the germline V gene are GTSNPN and SVGIG (reference sequence). V was pared by 4 bases and J by 5 bases, with 14 bases between. The CDR3 runs 14 residues. CDR3: CAWNNRVLTGELFF. DNA of the CDR3: TGTGCCTGGAATAATAGGGTATTGACCGGGGAGCTGTTTTTT. Drawing the rest from reference TRBV30 and TRBJ2-2, the complete variable domain is SQTIHQWPATLVQPVGSPLSLECTVEGTSNPNLYWYRQAAGRGLQLLFYSVGIGQISSEVPQNLSASRPQDRQFILSSKKLLLSDSGFYLCAWNNRVLTGELFFGEGSRLTVL.

This clonotype has a count of ten or more. The V gene is TRBV12-3 or TRBV12-4, the J gene TRBJ2-1, with D possibly being TRBD1 (5 bases). The CDR3 is 14 residues long. Trimming took 10 bases from V and 0 from J, leaving 13 bases between them. The CDR3: CATVRESSYNEQFF. CDR3 DNA sequence: TGTGCCACCGTCAGGGAAAGCTCCTACAATGAGCAGTTCTTC.

This clonotype showed up just a few times. This chain joins TRBV30 and TRBJ1-4, with a weak D call TRBD1 (6 bases). Germline V gene lookup returns CDR1 GTSNPN and CDR2 SVGIG (reference sequence). The CDR3 loop spans 13 amino acids. Trimming removed 8 bases from V and 5 bases from J, with 15 bases in between. CDR3 bases: TGTGCCAAAAGACAGGCGCTAAATGAAAAACTGTTTTTT. It codes for CAKRQALNEKLFF.

This clonotype was counted ten times or more. The chain couples TRBV5-1 to TRBJ1-1; D is unclear. Trimming pared 3 bases from V and 8 bases from J, leaving 14 bases between. The CDR3 extends over 13 amino acids. The germline CDR1 and CDR2 sequences are SGHRS and YFSETQ. The CDR3 sequence is CASSSAGEREAFF. CDR3 DNA sequence: TGCGCCAGCAGCTCCGCCGGTGAGAGAGAAGCTTTCTTT.

This clonotype was detected many times. The chain's CDR3 is CSARDGQGLDSGANVLTF. In DNA, the CDR3 is TGCAGTGCTAGAGATGGGCAGGGTCTTGACTCTGGGGCCAACGTCCTGACTTTC. The chain has TRBV20-1 and TRBJ2-6; D perhaps matches TRBD1 (5 bases). Germline CDR1 and CDR2: DFQATT and SNEGSKA (reference sequence). V was shortened by 0 bases and J by 0 bases, with 15 bases between the two germline ends. This CDR3 has 18 residues.

This clonotype was observed many times. A read error may produce the germline difference seen at one junction end. The chain employs TRBV12-3 or TRBV12-4 and TRBJ1-5; no reliable D call. The CDR3 contains 14 residues. The CDR3 sequence is CASSLSGSNQLQHF. In nucleotides, the CDR3 is TGTGCCAGCAGTTTATCGGGTAGCAATCAGCTCCAGCATTTT.

The V and J genes are TRBV7-2 and TRBJ2-7; 9 nucleotides match TRBD2. The germline V gene encodes CDR1 SGHTA and CDR2 FQGNSA. The junction had 8 bases not matched to a gene; V was cut back by 5 bases and J by 6 bases. This CDR3 has 14 residues. The CDR3 DNA follows: TGTGCCAGCAGCCGTAGCGGGAGCACCCTCGAGCAGTACTTC. Translation: CASSRSGSTLEQYF.

This clonotype was recorded at least ten times. The J gene is TRBJ2-1, the V gene TRBV6-5; D is undetermined. Between the trimmed V and J ends, which lost 0 bases and 8 bases, there was a span of 11 bases. Germline V gene sequence: CDR1 MNHEY, CDR2 SVGAGI. This CDR3 contains 14 residues. The CDR3 DNA reads TGTGCCAGCAGTTACTCCGACCTGTGGGATGAGCAGTTCTTC. Amino acids: CASSYSDLWDEQFF.

CDR3 sequence: CASSPRKKFVDTEAFF. The CDR3 nucleotides are TGTGCCAGCAGTCCGCGGAAGAAATTTGTGGACACTGAAGCTTTCTTT. The chain links TRBV12-3 or TRBV12-4 to TRBJ1-1; no definite D call. This CDR3 is built from 16 residues. Trimming cost V 5 bases and J 3 bases, with 19 bases left between them.

This clonotype occurred many times. This rearrangement joins TRBV12-3 or TRBV12-4 to TRBJ2-7; TRBD1 matches at 9 bases. V lost 3 bases, J lost 6 bases, and 18 bases stayed unmatched. This CDR3 is built from 18 residues. CDR3 sequence: CASSFSSWLRDRASEQYF. The CDR3 DNA reads TGTGCCAGCAGTTTTAGCAGCTGGCTCCGGGACAGGGCCTCCGAGCAGTACTTC.

Many counts were recorded for this clonotype. The V and J genes are TRBV6-2 or TRBV6-3 and TRBJ2-1; D is ambiguous. The V gene's germline CDR1 is MNHEY and CDR2 SVGEGT. V was cut by 2 bases and J by 4 bases, with 9 bases left in between. This CDR3 comprises 14 residues. CDR3 residues: CASSYRAPYNEQFF. Written as DNA, the CDR3 is TGTGCCAGCAGTTACCGGGCTCCGTACAATGAGCAGTTCTTC.

This clonotype appeared a few times. The chain joins TRBV20-1 to TRBJ1-2; tentative D call: TRBD1 (5 bases). V was clipped by 6 bases and J by 6 bases, with 17 bases between them. The germline gives CDR1 DFQATT, CDR2 SNEGSKA (reference sequence). The CDR3 contains 13 residues. The chain's CDR3 is CSAPPPGRHGYTF. Written as DNA, the CDR3 is TGCAGTGCCCCTCCCCCAGGGCGGCATGGCTACACCTTC.

This clonotype was found many times. V usage is TRBV14 and J usage is TRBJ2-7; TRBD1 matches at 9 bases. V was clipped by 3 bases and J by 3 bases; unmatched bases: 3. The CDR3 contains 14 residues. Per the germline V gene, CDR1 is SGHDN and CDR2 is FVKESK. This chain's CDR3 is CASSHGTGSYEQYF. In DNA, the CDR3 is TGTGCCAGCAGCCATGGGACAGGGAGCTACGAGCAGTACTTC. Full variable domain (outside the CDR3, taken from reference TRBV14 and TRBJ2-7): EAGVTQFPSHSVIEKGQTVTLRCDPISGHDNLYWYRRVMGKEIKFLLHFVKESKQDESGMPNNRFLAERTGGTYSTLKVQPAELEDSGVYFCASSHGTGSYEQYFGPGTRLTVT.

This clonotype has ten or more counts. V and J are TRBV12-3 or TRBV12-4 and TRBJ2-7; 9 bases are shared with TRBD1. J gave up 2 bases and V 2 bases, and 4 bases lay outside the gene matches. This CDR3 has 15 amino acids. The CDR3 here is CASSLLDRGAYEQYF. CDR3 DNA sequence: TGTGCCAGCAGTTTACTAGACAGGGGGGCCTACGAGCAGTACTTC.

The table lists this clonotype with many counts. This chain links TRBV11-2 with TRBJ2-3; no clear D gene. V was trimmed by 5 bases and J by 6 bases, leaving 6 bases between them. CDR3 length: 11 residues. Per the germline V gene, CDR1 is SGHAT and CDR2 is FQNNGV. For the CDR3, the DNA is TGTGCCAGCAGCAACTCGGATACGCAGTATTTT. Its protein is CASSNSDTQYF.

This clonotype was counted ten times or more. This chain links TRBV24-1 with TRBJ2-1; no reliable D call. Deletions cut 3 bases from V and 4 bases from J, with 15 bases between. The CDR3 totals 16 residues. Germline CDR1 and CDR2: KGHDR and SFDVKD. CDR3 nucleotide sequence: TGTGCCACCAGTGATAACACAGAGGTCAATTACAATGAGCAGTTCTTC. This gives the protein CATSDNTEVNYNEQFF.

This clonotype was detected ten times or more. V usage is TRBV6-5 and J usage is TRBJ2-2; D is unresolved. CDR3 size: 15 residues. V lost 0 bases to trimming and J lost 5 bases, with 10 bases between them. The germline V gene encodes CDR1 MNHEY and CDR2 SVGAGI. CDR3 sequence reads: CASSYSRTLTGELFF. The CDR3, as DNA: TGTGCCAGCAGTTACTCCCGGACCCTAACCGGGGAGCTGTTTTTT.

This clonotype occurred many times. V and J are TRBV7-6 and TRBJ1-3, with D hard to call. There are 15 residues in the CDR3. Germline V lookup: CDR1 SGHVS, CDR2 FNYEAQ. Trimming took 5 bases from V and 0 from J, leaving 11 bases between them. CDR3 in amino acids: CASSAGSHSGNTIYF. DNA of the CDR3: TGTGCCAGCAGCGCCGGGAGCCACTCTGGAAACACCATATATTTT.

This clonotype was seen repeatedly, ten times or more. The rearrangement uses TRBV6-1 and TRBJ2-1, with D perhaps TRBD1 (6 bases). CDR3 size: 17 residues. CDR1 is MNHNS, CDR2 SASEGT, per germline. Trimming left V 9 bases short and J 3 bases short, with 24 bases between. The DNA for the CDR3 is TGTGCCAGTAAAGTCACTTTCGGGGACACAAACTACAATGAGCAGTTCTTC. It encodes CASKVTFGDTNYNEQFF.

This clonotype was seen many times. This rearrangement joins TRBV5-1 to TRBJ1-2, with 9 bases matching TRBD1. Unmatched junction bases numbered 7, after V lost 4 bases and J lost 3 bases. Germline V gene lookup returns CDR1 SGHRS and CDR2 YFSETQ. There are 15 residues in the CDR3. Here the CDR3 reads CASSQTGGADYGYTF. The CDR3, as DNA: TGCGCCAGCAGCCAAACAGGGGGCGCTGACTATGGCTACACCTTC.

The J gene is TRBJ1-4, the V gene TRBV20-1, with D perhaps matching TRBD1 (6 bases). The CDR3 covers 14 residues. Trimming pared 3 bases from V and 3 bases from J, leaving 11 bases between. CDR1 DFQATT and CDR2 SNEGSKA come from the germline V gene (reference sequence). This chain's CDR3 is CSASQGSANEKLFF. Here the CDR3 DNA reads TGCAGTGCTAGTCAGGGGTCCGCTAATGAAAAACTGTTTTTT.

The table lists this clonotype with many counts. The chain joins TRBV15 to TRBJ2-7, with D perhaps given as TRBD1 or TRBD2 (5 bases each). This CDR3 is built from 14 residues. From germline, CDR1 is LNHNV and CDR2 YYDKDF (reference sequence). Trimming left V 5 bases short and J 4 bases short, with 15 bases between. The CDR3 nucleotides read TGTGCCACCAGCCCCGTGGGGGTCGGATACGAGCAGTACTTC. Its translation is CATSPVGVGYEQYF.

This clonotype was seen at least ten times. The chain couples TRBV5-1 to TRBJ2-1; 7 bases match TRBD1. This CDR3 comprises 15 residues. Germline CDR1 SGHRS, CDR2 YFSETQ. After removal of 2 bases from V and 4 bases from J, the junction contained 6 bases not matched to a gene. CDR3 DNA: TGCGCCAGCAGCTTAGACGGGACAGAATACAATGAGCAGTTCTTC. This codes for CASSLDGTEYNEQFF.

This clonotype was counted at least ten times. This chain connects TRBV7-8 to TRBJ2-7; D perhaps matches TRBD1 (6 bases). The germline CDR1 and CDR2 sequences are SGHVS and FQNEAQ. This CDR3 contains 17 residues. Trimming stripped 2 bases from V and 4 bases from J, with 21 bases between. The CDR3 DNA reads as TGTGCCAGCAGCTTAAGTTTCGTACAGGGCATAATGTACGAGCAGTACTTC. Its translation: CASSLSFVQGIMYEQYF.

This clonotype was counted many times. J is TRBJ2-5 and V is TRBV12-3 or TRBV12-4; 7 bases map to TRBD1. Losses at the gene ends were 1 base for V and 1 base for J; bases not matched to a gene: 6. CDR3 size: 16 residues. CDR3 residues: CASSLGQGVRQETQYF. DNA for the CDR3: TGTGCCAGCAGTTTAGGGCAGGGGGTCCGCCAAGAGACCCAGTACTTC.

The V call is TRBV20-1, the J call TRBJ2-1, with 14 bases identical to TRBD2. The CDR3 runs 15 residues. Germline V CDR1 and CDR2: DFQATT, SNEGSKA (reference sequence). The CDR3 sequence: CSGLAGGIPLDEQFF. The CDR3 DNA follows: TGCAGCGGACTAGCGGGAGGAATTCCTCTCGATGAGCAGTTCTTC.

This clonotype has just a few counts. The rearrangement joins TRBV5-1 to TRBJ1-4, with no clear D. The CDR3 covers 16 residues. The V gene's germline CDR1 is SGHRS and CDR2 YFSETQ. V dropped 1 base and J dropped 8 bases, with 18 bases sitting between them. This CDR3 is CASSLNPGGSGEKLFF. The CDR3, as DNA: TGCGCCAGCAGCTTGAACCCGGGCGGATCCGGGGAAAAACTGTTTTTT.

Only a few counts were recorded for this clonotype. J is TRBJ1-6 and V is TRBV12-3 or TRBV12-4; D remains unclear. This CDR3 contains 17 residues. The V and J ends lost 2 bases and 5 bases respectively, with 16 bases between them. CDR3 nucleotides: TGTGCCAGCAGTTTATCGCTTGGTCTTGCCAATAATTCACCCCTCCACTTT. Protein sequence: CASSLSLGLANNSPLHF.

This sequence joins TRBV6-1 and TRBJ1-4, with TRBD1 matching 7 bases. The V and J ends lost 3 bases and 0 bases, in that order; junction bases with no gene match: 4. The germline CDR1 and CDR2 sequences are MNHNS and SASEGT. This CDR3 has 16 residues. The CDR3 region is CASSDGTEATNEKLFF. The CDR3 nucleotides read TGTGCCAGCAGTGATGGGACAGAAGCAACTAATGAAAAACTGTTTTTT.

This sequence joins TRBV5-5 and TRBJ2-3; D uncertain. This CDR3 is 14 amino acids long. Germline V gives CDR1 SGHKS, CDR2 YYEKEE (reference sequence). Trimming stripped 0 bases from V and 0 bases from J, with 5 bases between. The CDR3 DNA sequence: TGTGCCAGCAGCTTGGATGCTAGCACAGATACGCAGTATTTT. It is translated as CASSLDASTDTQYF.

This clonotype was counted ten times or more. V usage is TRBV20-1 and J usage is TRBJ1-4; 8 bases align to TRBD1. This CDR3 comprises 14 residues. Germline CDR1 reads DFQATT; CDR2 reads SNEGSKA (reference sequence). J lost 8 bases, V lost 4 bases, and 9 bases had no gene match. CDR3 region: CSAIHGTGDEKLFF. The CDR3 DNA sequence: TGCAGTGCTATACACGGGACAGGTGACGAAAAACTGTTTTTT.